This entry describes one T cell receptor beta chain. With 60 Vbeta and 13 Jbeta primers, the PCR was carried out. Assay: immunoSEQ multiplex PCR; the TCRdb copy retains only in-frame clones and omits some. The sample lists about 200,000 clones, under 85% occurring once. This entry belongs to a study of cytomegalovirus exposure and HLA in healthy donors. Looking at the study overall: Earlier work reported 100 million or so unique TCR beta sequences from 150 million to 200 million T cells.

The junction had 6 bases not matched to a gene; V was cut back by 5 bases and J by 4 bases. CDR1 is SGHNT, CDR2 YENEEA, per germline. The CDR3 length is 14 residues. Sequenced input: PBMCs. This receptor was taken from a man aged 50-60 years in good health and CMV-seronegative. The chain recombines TRBV11-3 with TRBJ2-5; 8 positions match TRBD1. Written as DNA, the CDR3 is TGTGCCAGCAGCAAAGCAGGGGGCGGAGAGACCCAGTACTTC. Translation gives CASSKAGGGETQYF. Full variable domain (missing parts from reference TRBV11-3 and TRBJ2-5): EAGVVQSPRYKIIEKKQPVAFWCNPISGHNTLYWYLQNLGQGPELLIRYENEEAVDDSQLPKDRFSAERLKGVDSTLKIQPAELGDSAVYLCASSKAGGGETQYFGPGTRLLVL.